This T cell receptor beta chain comes out of a study of identical twins. Broader study findings: Cross-sectional statistical analysis was relied on for the conclusions, without the same donors being followed. Memory repertoires lacked the insertion deficit that abundant cord blood beta clonotypes showed. Weaker excess twin sharing was observed in beta out-of-frame sequences.

The CDR3 has 16 amino acids. Germline CDR1 SGHDT, CDR2 YYEEEE. Trimming at V came to 2 bases and at J to 0 bases, leaving 6 bases not matched to a gene. MiXCR was run by TCRdb on the 5' RACE reads, yielding one entry per CDR3 protein. Of 550,000 to 700,000 distinct CDR3 sequences in the sample, approximately 9.6% were seen once. This clonotype was detected a few times. Its matching antigen is unknown. Only healthy Caucasians were included as donors. This sample was also put to use in a study of yellow fever vaccine responses in identical twins.

The chain has TRBV5-6 and TRBJ2-3, with 7 bases fitting TRBD1. This clonotype originated in a young woman in good health. The sequencing input was PBMCs. CDR3 loop: CASSFRQGPSTDTQYF. In DNA form, the CDR3 reads TGTGCCAGCAGCTTCCGACAGGGACCTAGCACAGATACGCAGTATTTT. Full variable domain (rest looked up from reference TRBV5-6 and TRBJ2-3): DAGVTQSPTHLIKTRGQQVTLRCSPKSGHDTVSWYQQALGQGPQFIFQYYEEEERQRGNFPDRFSGHQFPNYSSELNVNALLLGDSALYLCASSFRQGPSTDTQYFGPGTRLTVL.